The clone carrying this T cell receptor beta chain was seen more than once but under ten times. As yet, its antigen is unknown. Assay: immunoSEQ multiplex PCR; the TCRdb copy retains only in-frame clones and omits some. The profile covers roughly 86,000 clones, with roughly 87% appearing a single time and under 0.85% taken by the ten largest. The record originates from a study of radiotherapy plus CTLA-4 blockade in lung cancer. The study's findings and limits: The authors reported that early blood T cell clone dynamics, with interferon-beta, best predicted response.

The receptor was isolated from a human donor with non-small cell lung cancer who had stable disease on radiotherapy plus ipilimumab. The source was peripheral blood, collected from a patient treated with radiotherapy plus ipilimumab.

The CDR3 loop reads CASSPPSLGTDEQFF. For the CDR3, the DNA is TGTGCCAGCTCACCACCCTCGTTGGGTACCGATGAGCAGTTCTTC. V and J are TRBV18 and TRBJ2-1, with D uncertain. V lost 0 bases, J lost 8 bases, and 14 bases lay in between. Germline V gives CDR1 KGHSH, CDR2 LQKENI. The CDR3 is made up of 15 amino acids.